Listed below are T cell receptor beta chains from one sample, sequenced in a study of STAT5B mutations in CD4+ large granular lymphocyte leukemia. Clones were sequenced by immunoSEQ multiplex PCR, and TCRdb holds only the in-frame ones, with some missing. The table has about 36,000 clones, around 72% seen once. Material for sequencing was CD4+ T cells from blood buffy coats. These receptors all come from a human donor in good health. Each CDR3 is given with its conserved first and last residue. D genes are given only for firm matches. Clone size is not always given. Where it is, it says once, few, many or a class for expanded clones.

J gene: TRBJ2-1; clone size: .; D gene: TRBD1; V gene: TRBV25-1; CDR3 DNA: TGTGCCAGCAGTGAACCAGGGACAGGGGTAGTATACAATGAGCAGTTCTTC; CDR3 protein: CASSEPGTGVVYNEQFF
J gene: TRBJ2-5; clone size: .; D gene: TRBD2; V gene: TRBV27; CDR3 DNA: TGTGCCAGCAGCCCTGGGACTAGCGGGAGGGAGACCCAGTACTTC; CDR3 protein: CASSPGTSGRETQYF
J gene: TRBJ2-2; clone size: once; D gene: .; V gene: TRBV9; CDR3 DNA: TGTGCCAGCACCCAGAGTAACACCGGGGAGCTGTTTTTT; CDR3 protein: CASTQSNTGELFF
J gene: TRBJ1-1; clone size: once; D gene: TRBD1; V gene: TRBV5-8; CDR3 DNA: TGTGCCAGCAGCTTGGCAGGGGGAATGAACACTGAAGCTTTCTTT; CDR3 protein: CASSLAGGMNTEAFF
J gene: TRBJ1-3; clone size: .; D gene: .; V gene: TRBV7-2; CDR3 DNA: TGTGCCAGCAGCTTAGTGTTATCCGAGTGGGGAAACACCATATATTTT; CDR3 protein: CASSLVLSEWGNTIYF
J gene: TRBJ2-7; clone size: .; D gene: TRBD1; V gene: TRBV4-1; CDR3 DNA: TGCGCCAGCAGCCAAGAACGACAGGGCCCGTTCGGCTCCTACGAGCAGTACTTC; CDR3 protein: CASSQERQGPFGSYEQYF
J gene: TRBJ2-3; clone size: .; D gene: .; V gene: TRBV19; CDR3 DNA: TGTGCCAGTAGTATGTCGGCGGATACGCAGTATTTT; CDR3 protein: CASSMSADTQYF
J gene: TRBJ2-1; clone size: .; D gene: TRBD2; V gene: TRBV6-6; CDR3 DNA: TGTGCCAGCAGAGCGGTAGCGGGGGGCTACAATGAGCAGTTCTTC; CDR3 protein: CASRAVAGGYNEQFF
J gene: TRBJ2-3; clone size: .; D gene: .; V gene: TRBV15; CDR3 DNA: TGTGCCACCAGCAGAGACCGCGCAGATACGCAGTATTTT; CDR3 protein: CATSRDRADTQYF
J gene: TRBJ1-2; clone size: .; D gene: .; V gene: TRBV18; CDR3 DNA: TGTGCCAGCTCACCCCGGACAGTAGGTGGGGATGGCTACACCTTC; CDR3 protein: CASSPRTVGGDGYTF
J gene: TRBJ2-7; clone size: .; D gene: TRBD1; V gene: TRBV10-1; CDR3 DNA: TGCGCCAGCAGTGACCGGGACAGGGGACCCCTTCCCTACGAGCAGTACTTC; CDR3 protein: CASSDRDRGPLPYEQYF
J gene: TRBJ2-7; clone size: .; D gene: TRBD1; V gene: TRBV7-2; CDR3 DNA: TGTGCCAGCAGCCCAGGAGGCAGGGGGCCTTACGAGCAGTACTTC; CDR3 protein: CASSPGGRGPYEQYF
J gene: TRBJ2-3; clone size: .; D gene: TRBD1; V gene: TRBV6-4; CDR3 DNA: TGTGCCAGCAGCCCGGGACAGGGGGGCACAGATACGCAGTATTTT; CDR3 protein: CASSPGQGGTDTQYF
J gene: TRBJ1-1; clone size: .; D gene: .; V gene: TRBV6-5; CDR3 DNA: TGTGCCAGCAGCAGGGATTACGACACTGAAGCTTTCTTT; CDR3 protein: CASSRDYDTEAFF
J gene: TRBJ1-1; clone size: .; D gene: TRBD1; V gene: TRBV6-1; CDR3 DNA: TGTGCCAGCAGGAATCGACAGGGGGCGCTCACTGAAGCTTTCTTT; CDR3 protein: CASRNRQGALTEAFF
J gene: TRBJ1-1; clone size: .; D gene: TRBD1; V gene: TRBV5-1; CDR3 DNA: TGCGCCAGCAGCTTGGCCGCAGGGGGTGGCACTGAAGCTTTCTTT; CDR3 protein: CASSLAAGGGTEAFF
J gene: TRBJ2-2; clone size: .; D gene: TRBD1; V gene: TRBV11-3; CDR3 DNA: TGTGCCAGCAGCAATCGCCTGGACAGGGATGATCACGGGGAGCTGTTTTTT; CDR3 protein: CASSNRLDRDDHGELFF
J gene: TRBJ1-2; clone size: once; D gene: .; V gene: TRBV6-6; CDR3 DNA: TGTGCCAGCACCCCAGGGGCGGGCTATGGCTACACCTTC; CDR3 protein: CASTPGAGYGYTF
J gene: TRBJ1-2; clone size: .; D gene: .; V gene: TRBV2; CDR3 DNA: TGTGCCAGCAGTGGCCGGACCTTCGGCGATGGCTACACCTTC; CDR3 protein: CASSGRTFGDGYTF
J gene: TRBJ2-7; clone size: .; D gene: TRBD1; V gene: TRBV27; CDR3 DNA: TGTGCCAGCAGTGAGCCGGGACAGGGCATGTACGAGCAGTACTTC; CDR3 protein: CASSEPGQGMYEQYF
J gene: TRBJ2-1; clone size: .; D gene: TRBD2; V gene: TRBV27; CDR3 DNA: TGTGCCAGCAGGGGAATGACTAGCGGGAGTTATGAGCAGTTCTTC; CDR3 protein: CASRGMTSGSYEQFF
J gene: TRBJ2-2; clone size: .; D gene: TRBD1; V gene: TRBV29-1; CDR3 DNA: TGCAGCGCGACGGACAGGGAGTTCACCGGGGAGCTGTTTTTT; CDR3 protein: CSATDREFTGELFF
J gene: TRBJ2-1; clone size: .; D gene: .; V gene: TRBV6-1; CDR3 DNA: TGTGCCAGCAGTGAAGTAGCGGACAATGAGCAGTTCTTC; CDR3 protein: CASSEVADNEQFF
J gene: TRBJ2-3; clone size: .; D gene: .; V gene: TRBV10-3; CDR3 DNA: TGTGCCATCAGTGACCTAGCGAGCACAGATACGCAGTATTTT; CDR3 protein: CAISDLASTDTQYF
J gene: TRBJ2-3; clone size: .; D gene: TRBD1; V gene: TRBV30; CDR3 DNA: TGTGCCTGGAGTGTACCGGTTTCGAGGGACAGAGATACGCAGTATTTT; CDR3 protein: CAWSVPVSRDRDTQYF
J gene: TRBJ2-2; clone size: .; D gene: TRBD2; V gene: TRBV5-1; CDR3 DNA: TGCGCCAGCAGCTTCGCGGGAGGTGATACTACCGGGGAGCTGTTTTTT; CDR3 protein: CASSFAGGDTTGELFF
J gene: TRBJ1-4; clone size: .; D gene: .; V gene: TRBV5-4; CDR3 DNA: TGTGCCAGCAGCTCCAATGAAAAACTGTTTTTT; CDR3 protein: CASSSNEKLFF
J gene: TRBJ2-7; clone size: .; D gene: .; V gene: TRBV5-6; CDR3 DNA: TGTGCCAGCAGCTTGGGCTACGAGCAGTACTTC; CDR3 protein: CASSLGYEQYF
J gene: TRBJ2-6; clone size: once; D gene: TRBD2; V gene: TRBV9; CDR3 DNA: TGTGCCAGCAGCGTAGTTATCGGGGGGGCTGATGGGGCCAACGTCCTGACTTTC; CDR3 protein: CASSVVIGGADGANVLTF
J gene: TRBJ1-6; clone size: .; D gene: TRBD1; V gene: TRBV11-2; CDR3 DNA: TGTGCCAGCAGCCGTCGGACAGGGGGTAATTCACCCCTCCACTTT; CDR3 protein: CASSRRTGGNSPLHF
J gene: TRBJ1-3; clone size: few; D gene: .; V gene: TRBV5-6; CDR3 DNA: TGTGCCAGCACCCGGGTCCCTAGCTCTGGAAACACCATATATTTT; CDR3 protein: CASTRVPSSGNTIYF
J gene: TRBJ1-1; clone size: .; D gene: .; V gene: TRBV27; CDR3 DNA: TGTGCCAGCAGTTATGGGGCAGCTCGAATGAACACTGAAGCTTTCTTT; CDR3 protein: CASSYGAARMNTEAFF
J gene: TRBJ1-1; clone size: .; D gene: .; V gene: TRBV5-1; CDR3 DNA: TGCGCCAGCAGCCCCGGACAGCGAGGGAACACTGAAGCTTTCTTT; CDR3 protein: CASSPGQRGNTEAFF
J gene: TRBJ1-4; clone size: once; D gene: .; V gene: TRBV19; CDR3 DNA: TGTGCCAGTAAGGGCTCACAGGGTGCAACTAATGAAAAACTGTTTTTT; CDR3 protein: CASKGSQGATNEKLFF
J gene: TRBJ2-7; clone size: .; D gene: TRBD2; V gene: TRBV9; CDR3 DNA: TGTGCCAGCAGCGTAGCCCTCGGGGGGTGGGGGGCCTACGAGCAGTACTTC; CDR3 protein: CASSVALGGWGAYEQYF
J gene: TRBJ2-7; clone size: .; D gene: .; V gene: TRBV29-1; CDR3 DNA: TGCAGCGTTGTGGAGACACAAGCCTACGAGCAGTACTTC; CDR3 protein: CSVVETQAYEQYF
J gene: TRBJ1-5; clone size: .; D gene: .; V gene: TRBV6-5; CDR3 DNA: TGTGCCAGCAGGCCAGGGGATAGCAATCAGCCCCAGCATTTT; CDR3 protein: CASRPGDSNQPQHF
J gene: TRBJ2-1; clone size: .; D gene: .; V gene: TRBV5-4; CDR3 DNA: TGTGCCAGCAGCCGATGGGACAATGAGCAGTTCTTC; CDR3 protein: CASSRWDNEQFF
J gene: TRBJ2-2; clone size: .; D gene: TRBD2; V gene: TRBV7-9; CDR3 DNA: TGTGCCAGCAGCTTAGCGCAGACTAGCGGGAGGGCCCCCGGGGAGCTGTTTTTT; CDR3 protein: CASSLAQTSGRAPGELFF
J gene: TRBJ1-6; clone size: once; D gene: TRBD1; V gene: TRBV18; CDR3 DNA: TGTGCCAGCTCAGAAGGGACAGGGAGTAATTCACCCCTCCACTTT; CDR3 protein: CASSEGTGSNSPLHF
J gene: TRBJ1-2; clone size: .; D gene: TRBD1; V gene: TRBV5-4; CDR3 DNA: TGTGCCAGCAGCTGGGACAGCCGAACCCTAACAAACTATGGCTACACCTTC; CDR3 protein: CASSWDSRTLTNYGYTF
J gene: TRBJ2-3; clone size: .; D gene: .; V gene: TRBV4-3; CDR3 DNA: TGCGCCAGCAGCCAAGATCGAGGGGGACTACAAGGCACAGATACGCAGTATTTT; CDR3 protein: CASSQDRGGLQGTDTQYF
J gene: TRBJ2-1; clone size: once; D gene: .; V gene: TRBV9; CDR3 DNA: TGTGCCAGCAGCGTAGATTCAGGGACAACCTTCTCCTACAATGAGCAGTTCTTC; CDR3 protein: CASSVDSGTTFSYNEQFF
J gene: TRBJ2-1; clone size: .; D gene: TRBD2; V gene: TRBV5-6; CDR3 DNA: TGTGCCAGCAGGTCTAGCGGAAGCTCCTACAATGAGCAGTTCTTC; CDR3 protein: CASRSSGSSYNEQFF
J gene: TRBJ1-1; clone size: few; D gene: .; V gene: TRBV6-5; CDR3 DNA: TGTGCCAGCAGTACCCAGGAGAACACTGAAGCTTTCTTT; CDR3 protein: CASSTQENTEAFF
J gene: TRBJ2-5; clone size: .; D gene: TRBD2; V gene: TRBV7-9; CDR3 DNA: TGTGCCAGCAGCTCCCGGACTAGCGGGAGCAGGGGGTACTTC; CDR3 protein: CASSSRTSGSRGYF
J gene: TRBJ2-2; clone size: once; D gene: .; V gene: TRBV5-6; CDR3 DNA: TGTGCCAGCAGGCCGGGACAACTACCTCGTGCGAACACCGGGGAGCTGTTTTTT; CDR3 protein: CASRPGQLPRANTGELFF
J gene: TRBJ1-2; clone size: .; D gene: TRBD1; V gene: TRBV6-5; CDR3 DNA: TGTGCCAGCAGTAACCCGGGGAGGAGGGGGCTCGGCTACACCTTC; CDR3 protein: CASSNPGRRGLGYTF
J gene: TRBJ2-7; clone size: .; D gene: TRBD2; V gene: TRBV6-5; CDR3 DNA: TGTGCCAGCAGTTACTCGGTTAGCGGGGGGGTATACGAGCAGTACTTC; CDR3 protein: CASSYSVSGGVYEQYF
J gene: TRBJ2-3; clone size: .; D gene: .; V gene: TRBV5-1; CDR3 DNA: TGCGCCAGCAGCTTTGGTAGTTTCACAGATACGCAGTATTTT; CDR3 protein: CASSFGSFTDTQYF
J gene: TRBJ2-3; clone size: .; D gene: .; V gene: TRBV4-2; CDR3 DNA: TGTGCCAGCACTTTGAGGGATACGCGGTATTTT; CDR3 protein: CASTLRDTRYF
J gene: TRBJ1-6; clone size: .; D gene: .; V gene: TRBV7-2; CDR3 DNA: TGTGCCAGCAGCCCCGGGACTAATCTTCCACCCCTCCACTTT; CDR3 protein: CASSPGTNLPPLHF
J gene: TRBJ2-1; clone size: .; D gene: .; V gene: TRBV7-6; CDR3 DNA: TGTGCCAGCAGCTTAGGGGCCTTGCGCGGGCCTAGAAATGAGCAGTTCTTC; CDR3 protein: CASSLGALRGPRNEQFF
J gene: TRBJ1-5; clone size: few; D gene: TRBD1; V gene: TRBV2; CDR3 DNA: TGTGCCAGCAGAGGGGCAGGGGGGGACCATCAGCCCCAGCATTTT; CDR3 protein: CASRGAGGDHQPQHF
J gene: TRBJ2-1; clone size: .; D gene: TRBD1; V gene: TRBV18; CDR3 DNA: TGTGCCAGCTCACCACCAACAGGGGGATACCGCGATGAGCAGTTCTTC; CDR3 protein: CASSPPTGGYRDEQFF
J gene: TRBJ2-5; clone size: .; D gene: TRBD2; V gene: TRBV5-1; CDR3 DNA: TGCGCCAGCAGATCTAGCGGGGGCCAAGAGACCCAGTACTTC; CDR3 protein: CASRSSGGQETQYF
J gene: TRBJ2-2; clone size: .; D gene: TRBD2; V gene: TRBV19; CDR3 DNA: TGTGCCAGTAGTTGGGCTAGCGGGAGGAACACCGGGGAGCTGTTTTTT; CDR3 protein: CASSWASGRNTGELFF
J gene: TRBJ2-6; clone size: .; D gene: .; V gene: TRBV7-8; CDR3 DNA: TGTGCCAGCACCCATAGCCCGGGCGGGGCCAACGTCCTGACTTTC; CDR3 protein: CASTHSPGGANVLTF
J gene: TRBJ2-3; clone size: .; D gene: .; V gene: TRBV10-3; CDR3 DNA: TGTGCCATCAGTGACGGGAGCACAGATACGCAGTATTTT; CDR3 protein: CAISDGSTDTQYF
J gene: TRBJ2-2; clone size: .; D gene: .; V gene: TRBV2; CDR3 DNA: TGTGCCAGCAGTGAAGCCTACAGGGCCGGGGAGCTGTTTTTT; CDR3 protein: CASSEAYRAGELFF